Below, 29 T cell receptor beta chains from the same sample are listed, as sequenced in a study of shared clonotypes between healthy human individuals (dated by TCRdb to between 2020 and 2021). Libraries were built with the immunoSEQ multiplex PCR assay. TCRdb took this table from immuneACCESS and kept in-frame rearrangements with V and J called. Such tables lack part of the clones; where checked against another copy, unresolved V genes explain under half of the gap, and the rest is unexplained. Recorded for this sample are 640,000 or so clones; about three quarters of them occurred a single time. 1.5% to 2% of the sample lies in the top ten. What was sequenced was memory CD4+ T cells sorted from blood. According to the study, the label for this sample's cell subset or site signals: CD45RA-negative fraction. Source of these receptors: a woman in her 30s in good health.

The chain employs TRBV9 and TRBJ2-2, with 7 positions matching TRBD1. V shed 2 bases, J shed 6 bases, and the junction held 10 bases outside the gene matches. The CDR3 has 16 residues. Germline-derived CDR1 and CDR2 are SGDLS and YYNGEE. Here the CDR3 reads CASSVRGNRGSGELFF. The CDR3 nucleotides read TGTGCCAGCAGCGTCAGAGGGAACAGGGGCTCCGGGGAGCTGTTTTTT.

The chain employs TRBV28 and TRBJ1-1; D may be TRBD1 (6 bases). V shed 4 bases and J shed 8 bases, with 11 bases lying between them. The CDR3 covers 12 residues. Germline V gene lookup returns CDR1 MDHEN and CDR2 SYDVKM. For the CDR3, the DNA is TGTGCCAGCAGTTCAGGACAGATCGAAGCTTTCTTT. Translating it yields CASSSGQIEAFF. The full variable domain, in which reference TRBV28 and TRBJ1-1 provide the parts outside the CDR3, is DVKVTQSSRYLVKRTGEKVFLECVQDMDHENMFWYRQDPGLGLRLIYFSYDVKMKEKGDIPEGYSVSREKKERFSLILESASTNQTSMYLCASSSGQIEAFFGQGTRLTVV.

The CDR3 DNA reads TGCGCCAGCAGCTTGACGCTCTTGACTGAAACTGAAGCTTTCTTT. It translates to CASSLTLLTETEAFF. The chain links TRBV5-1 to TRBJ1-1; D remains ambiguous. The germline gives CDR1 SGHRS, CDR2 YFSETQ. Deletions cut 1 base from V and 5 bases from J, with 15 bases between. This CDR3 has 15 amino acids. Based on the CDR3 plus reference TRBV5-1 and TRBJ1-1, the full variable domain is KAGVTQTPRYLIKTRGQQVTLSCSPISGHRSVSWYQQTPGQGLQFLFEYFSETQRNKGNFPGRFSGRQFSNSRSEMNVSTLELGDSALYLCASSLTLLTETEAFFGQGTRLTVV.

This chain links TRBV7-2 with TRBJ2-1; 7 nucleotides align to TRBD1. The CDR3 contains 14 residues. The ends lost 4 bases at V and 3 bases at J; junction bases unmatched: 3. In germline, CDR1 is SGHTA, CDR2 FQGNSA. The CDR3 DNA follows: TGTGCCAGCAGCTCGGGACAGAACTACAATGAGCAGTTCTTC. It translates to CASSSGQNYNEQFF.

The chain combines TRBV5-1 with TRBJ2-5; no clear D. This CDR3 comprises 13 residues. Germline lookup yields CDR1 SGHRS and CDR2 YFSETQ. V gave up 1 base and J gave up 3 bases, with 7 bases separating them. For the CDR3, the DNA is TGCGCCAGCAGCTTGTTCCAGAAAGAGACCCAGTACTTC. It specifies CASSLFQKETQYF.

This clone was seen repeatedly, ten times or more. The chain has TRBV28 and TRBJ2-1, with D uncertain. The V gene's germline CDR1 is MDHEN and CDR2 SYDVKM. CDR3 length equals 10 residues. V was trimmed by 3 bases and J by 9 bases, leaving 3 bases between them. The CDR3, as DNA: TGTGCCAGCAGTTTTATTGAGCAGTTCTTC. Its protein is CASSFIEQFF. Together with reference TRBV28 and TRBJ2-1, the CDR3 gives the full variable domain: DVKVTQSSRYLVKRTGEKVFLECVQDMDHENMFWYRQDPGLGLRLIYFSYDVKMKEKGDIPEGYSVSREKKERFSLILESASTNQTSMYLCASSFIEQFFGPGTRLTVL.

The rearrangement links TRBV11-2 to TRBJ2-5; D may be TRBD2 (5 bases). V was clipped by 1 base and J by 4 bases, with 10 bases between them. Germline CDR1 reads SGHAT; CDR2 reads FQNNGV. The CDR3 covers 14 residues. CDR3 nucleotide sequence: TGTGCCAGCAGCTTAGTCCTAGCTACAGAGACCCAGTACTTC. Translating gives CASSLVLATETQYF.

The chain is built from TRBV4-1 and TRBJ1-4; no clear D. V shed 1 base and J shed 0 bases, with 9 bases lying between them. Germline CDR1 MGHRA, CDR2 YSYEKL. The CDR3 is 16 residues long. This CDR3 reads CASSQVPSATNEKLFF. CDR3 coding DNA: TGCGCCAGCAGCCAAGTTCCATCAGCAACTAATGAAAAACTGTTTTTT.

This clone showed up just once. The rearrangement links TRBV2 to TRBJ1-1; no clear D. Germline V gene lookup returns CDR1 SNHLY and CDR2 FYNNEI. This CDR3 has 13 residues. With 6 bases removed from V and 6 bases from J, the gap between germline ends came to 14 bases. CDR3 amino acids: CASSNVPTSEAFF. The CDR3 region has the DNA TGTGCCAGCAGCAACGTACCTACTTCTGAAGCTTTCTTT.

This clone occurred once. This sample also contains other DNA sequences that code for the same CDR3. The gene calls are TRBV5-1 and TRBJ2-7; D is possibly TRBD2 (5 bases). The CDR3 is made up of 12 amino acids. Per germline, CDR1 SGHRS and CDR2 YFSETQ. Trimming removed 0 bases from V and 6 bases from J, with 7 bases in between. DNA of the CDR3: TGCGCCAGCAGCTTGGGCGGGTCCGAGCAGTACTTC. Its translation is CASSLGGSEQYF.

The CDR3 DNA sequence: TGTGCCAGCAGTTATAACAGAGAAGAGACCCAGTACTTC. It is translated as CASSYNREETQYF. The V and J genes are TRBV6-6 and TRBJ2-5; D remains unclear. The CDR3 extends over 13 amino acids. The germline gives CDR1 MNHNY, CDR2 SVGAGI (reference sequence). Trimming cost V 3 bases and J 3 bases, with 8 bases left between them.

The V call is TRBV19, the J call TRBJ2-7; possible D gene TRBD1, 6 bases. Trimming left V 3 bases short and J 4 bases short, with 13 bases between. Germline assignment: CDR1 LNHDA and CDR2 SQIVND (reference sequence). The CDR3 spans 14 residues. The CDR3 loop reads CASSIRGTGYEQYF. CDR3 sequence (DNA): TGTGCCAGTAGTATCAGGGGTACGGGTTACGAGCAGTACTTC.

The DNA for the CDR3 is TGTGCCAGCAGTTACTCGGGGGCAGGGGCGGCCGGGGAGCTGTTTTTT. Translation: CASSYSGAGAAGELFF. The chain joins TRBV6-6 to TRBJ2-2, with D perhaps matching TRBD1 (6 bases). This CDR3 contains 16 residues. In germline, CDR1 is MNHNY, CDR2 SVGAGI (reference sequence). V gave up 0 bases and J gave up 6 bases, with 14 bases separating them.

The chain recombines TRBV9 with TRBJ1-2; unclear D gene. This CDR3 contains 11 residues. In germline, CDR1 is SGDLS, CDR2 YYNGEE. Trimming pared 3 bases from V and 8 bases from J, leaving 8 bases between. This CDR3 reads CASSGLGGYTF. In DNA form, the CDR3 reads TGTGCCAGCAGCGGCCTTGGAGGCTACACCTTC.

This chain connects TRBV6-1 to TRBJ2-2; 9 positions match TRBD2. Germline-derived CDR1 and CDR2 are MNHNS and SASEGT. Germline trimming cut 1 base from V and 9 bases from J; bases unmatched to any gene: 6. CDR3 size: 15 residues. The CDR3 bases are TGTGCCAGCAGTGAAGTAGCGGGAGCTCCCCGGGAGCTGTTTTTT. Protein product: CASSEVAGAPRELFF.

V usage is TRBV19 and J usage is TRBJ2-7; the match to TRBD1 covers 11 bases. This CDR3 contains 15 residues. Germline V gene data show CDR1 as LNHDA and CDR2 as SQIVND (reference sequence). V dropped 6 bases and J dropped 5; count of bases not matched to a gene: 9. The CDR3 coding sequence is TGTGCCAGTAGAAGCGGACAGGGGGCGAACCACGAGCAGTACTTC. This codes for CASRSGQGANHEQYF.

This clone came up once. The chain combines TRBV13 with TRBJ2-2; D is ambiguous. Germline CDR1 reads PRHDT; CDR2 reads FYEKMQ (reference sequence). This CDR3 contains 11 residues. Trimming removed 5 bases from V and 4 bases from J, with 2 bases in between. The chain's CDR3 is CASSRTGELFF. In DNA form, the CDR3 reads TGTGCCAGCAGCCGCACCGGGGAGCTGTTTTTT.

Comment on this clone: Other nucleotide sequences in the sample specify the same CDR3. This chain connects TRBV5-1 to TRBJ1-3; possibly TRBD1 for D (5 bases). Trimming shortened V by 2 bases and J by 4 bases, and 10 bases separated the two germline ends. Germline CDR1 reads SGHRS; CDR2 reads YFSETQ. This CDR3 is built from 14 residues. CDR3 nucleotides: TGCGCCAGCAGCTTCGGGACGGACGGAAACACCATATATTTT. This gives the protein CASSFGTDGNTIYF.

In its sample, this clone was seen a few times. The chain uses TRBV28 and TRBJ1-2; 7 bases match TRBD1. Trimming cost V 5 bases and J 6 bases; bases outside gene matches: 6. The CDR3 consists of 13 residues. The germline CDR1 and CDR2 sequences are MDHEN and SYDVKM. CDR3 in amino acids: CASSPHRGDGYTF. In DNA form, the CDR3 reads TGTGCCAGCAGTCCTCACAGGGGAGATGGCTACACCTTC.

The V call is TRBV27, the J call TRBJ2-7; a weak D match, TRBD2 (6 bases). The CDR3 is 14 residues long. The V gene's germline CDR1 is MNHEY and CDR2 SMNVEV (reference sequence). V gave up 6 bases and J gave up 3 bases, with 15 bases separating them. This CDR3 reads CASRAFGGVYEQYF. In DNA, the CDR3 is TGTGCCAGCAGGGCCTTCGGAGGGGTCTACGAGCAGTACTTC.

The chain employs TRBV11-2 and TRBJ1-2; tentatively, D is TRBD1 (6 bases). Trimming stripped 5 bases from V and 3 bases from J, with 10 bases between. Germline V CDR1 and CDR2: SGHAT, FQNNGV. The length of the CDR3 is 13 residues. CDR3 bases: TGTGCCAGCAGCCGATCAGGGGACTATGGCTACACCTTC. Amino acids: CASSRSGDYGYTF.

CDR3 coding DNA: TGTGCCAGCAGTACTCCGGGACAGGAGGCTTTCTTT. Its translation is CASSTPGQEAFF. This chain connects TRBV28 to TRBJ1-1; TRBD1 aligns across 8 bases. The CDR3 is 12 residues long. Germline-derived CDR1 and CDR2 are MDHEN and SYDVKM. V shed 5 bases, J shed 11 bases, and the junction held 7 bases outside the gene matches.

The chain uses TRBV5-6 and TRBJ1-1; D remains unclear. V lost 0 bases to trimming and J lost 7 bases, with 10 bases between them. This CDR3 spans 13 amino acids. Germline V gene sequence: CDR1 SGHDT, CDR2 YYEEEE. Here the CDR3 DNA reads TGTGCCAGCAGCTTGGGGCAGCGCTTTGAAGCTTTCTTT. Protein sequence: CASSLGQRFEAFF.

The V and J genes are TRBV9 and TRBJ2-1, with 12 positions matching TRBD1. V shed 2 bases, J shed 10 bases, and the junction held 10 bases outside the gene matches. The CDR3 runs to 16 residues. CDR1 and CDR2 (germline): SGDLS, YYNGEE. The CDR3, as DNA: TGTGCCAGCAGCGTCTTGGGACAGGGGGCGTCTGAGGAGCAGTTCTTC. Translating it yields CASSVLGQGASEEQFF.

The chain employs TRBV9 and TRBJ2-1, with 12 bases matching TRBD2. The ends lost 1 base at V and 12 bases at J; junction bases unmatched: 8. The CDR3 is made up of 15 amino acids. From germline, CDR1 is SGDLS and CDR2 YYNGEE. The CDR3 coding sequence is TGTGCCAGCAGCGTAACCTCTAGCGGGAGGGACCTGCAGTTCTTC. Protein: CASSVTSSGRDLQFF. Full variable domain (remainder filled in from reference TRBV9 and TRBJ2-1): DSGVTQTPKHLITATGQRVTLRCSPRSGDLSVYWYQQSLDQGLQFLIQYYNGEERAKGNILERFSAQQFPDLHSELNLSSLELGDSALYFCASSVTSSGRDLQFFGPGTRLTVL.

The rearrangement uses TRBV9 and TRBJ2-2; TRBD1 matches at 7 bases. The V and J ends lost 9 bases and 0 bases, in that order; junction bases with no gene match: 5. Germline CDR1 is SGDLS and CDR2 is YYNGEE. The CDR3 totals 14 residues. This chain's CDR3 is CATSQGTNTGELFF. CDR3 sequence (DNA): TGTGCCACCTCACAGGGGACGAACACCGGGGAGCTGTTTTTT.

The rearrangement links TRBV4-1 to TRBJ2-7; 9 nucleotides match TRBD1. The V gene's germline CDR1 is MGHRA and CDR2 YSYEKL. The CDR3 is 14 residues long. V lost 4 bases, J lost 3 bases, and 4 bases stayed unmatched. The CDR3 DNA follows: TGCGCCAGCAGCCTGACAGGGGGATTCTACGAGCAGTACTTC. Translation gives CASSLTGGFYEQYF.

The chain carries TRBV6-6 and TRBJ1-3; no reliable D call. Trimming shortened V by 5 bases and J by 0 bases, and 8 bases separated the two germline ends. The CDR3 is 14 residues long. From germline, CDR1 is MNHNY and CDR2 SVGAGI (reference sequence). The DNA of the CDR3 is TGTGCCAGCAGTGACCATTACTCTGGAAACACCATATATTTT. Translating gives CASSDHYSGNTIYF.

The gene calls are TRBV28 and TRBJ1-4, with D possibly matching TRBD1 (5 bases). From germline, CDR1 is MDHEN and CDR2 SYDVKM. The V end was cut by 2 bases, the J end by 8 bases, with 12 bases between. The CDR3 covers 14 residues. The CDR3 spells CASSLLAGYEKLFF. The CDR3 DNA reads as TGTGCCAGCAGTTTACTTGCAGGGTACGAAAAACTGTTTTTT.